This is a list of T cell receptor beta chains from one sample in a study of cytomegalovirus exposure and HLA in healthy donors. Sequencing was performed with immunoSEQ multiplex PCR; in TCRdb, only in-frame clones are kept and a portion is missing. This sample has around 110,000 clones; around a tenth occur once, and the top ten carry less than 4%. Specimen: PBMCs. Every receptor here comes from a man aged 25-45 years in good health and CMV-seronegative. Each CDR3 is given with its conserved first and last residue. D genes are given only for firm matches. The size entry is marked missing in some rows and otherwise reads once, few, many or a size class.

>few|TRBV7-2|TRBD1|TRBJ1-1
CASSRQGLNTEAFF
TGTGCCAGCAGCCGACAGGGTCTGAACACTGAAGCTTTCTTT
>few|TRBV4-3|-|TRBJ1-4
CASSQKGGGVNEKLFF
TGCGCCAGCAGCCAAAAAGGGGGTGGTGTTAATGAAAAACTGTTTTTT
>-|TRBV28|-|TRBJ1-2
CASRREGYTF
TGTGCCAGCAGGAGGGAGGGCTACACCTTC
>-|TRBV7-2|-|TRBJ1-2
CASSLAWQTNYGYTF
TGTGCCAGCAGCTTAGCGTGGCAGACTAACTATGGCTACACCTTC
>few|TRBV10-3|-|TRBJ2-7
CAISEWRVYYEQYF
TGTGCCATCAGTGAATGGCGGGTCTACTACGAGCAGTACTTC
>few|TRBV29-1|-|TRBJ2-1
CSAGVGEQFF
TGCAGCGCAGGGGTTGGTGAGCAGTTCTTC
>-|TRBV5-1|TRBD1|TRBJ1-2
CASSLGQGGNANYGYTF
TGCGCCAGCAGCTTGGGACAGGGGGGAAACGCTAACTATGGCTACACCTTC
>few|TRBV6-5|-|TRBJ1-3
CASTPSGGRGNTIYF
TGTGCCAGCACCCCGAGTGGGGGCCGGGGAAACACCATATATTTT
>few|TRBV28|-|TRBJ1-5
CASSLHWASGNQPQHF
TGTGCCAGCAGTTTACACTGGGCTAGCGGCAATCAGCCCCAGCATTTT
>-|TRBV20-1|-|TRBJ1-6
CSAGVLGPLHF
TGCAGTGCCGGAGTTTTGGGACCCCTCCACTTT
>-|TRBV30|TRBD1|TRBJ1-5
CAWSYTGTVNQPQHF
TGTGCCTGGAGCTATACCGGGACAGTTAATCAGCCCCAGCATTTT
>few|TRBV6-1|-|TRBJ1-6
CASSERAGSWSPLHF
TGTGCCAGCAGTGAAAGGGCGGGCTCTTGGTCACCCCTCCACTTT
>-|TRBV30|-|TRBJ2-7
CAWKNGEYEQYF
TGTGCCTGGAAGAATGGAGAATACGAGCAGTACTTC
>few|TRBV28|-|TRBJ2-7
CASSFRFQHEQYF
TGTGCCAGCAGTTTCCGGTTTCAACACGAGCAGTACTTC
>-|TRBV19|-|TRBJ1-1
CASSISGVNTEAFF
TGTGCCAGTAGTATATCAGGGGTGAACACTGAAGCTTTCTTT
>few|TRBV7-8|-|TRBJ1-2
CASSTSGDYGYTF
TGTGCCAGCAGCACCTCGGGGGACTATGGCTACACCTTC
>-|TRBV7-9|TRBD2|TRBJ2-2
CASSLPAGGPEDTGELFF
TGTGCCAGCAGCTTACCTGCGGGAGGGCCGGAGGACACAGGGGAGCTGTTTTTT
>-|TRBV10-3|TRBD2|TRBJ2-1
CAISESRAGGPKTGEQFF
TGTGCCATCAGTGAGTCCCGAGCGGGAGGGCCTAAAACTGGTGAGCAGTTCTTC
>few|TRBV5-1|-|TRBJ1-2
CASSLAIGAADGYTF
TGCGCCAGCAGCTTGGCCATAGGGGCCGCGGATGGCTACACCTTC
>few|TRBV10-3|TRBD2|TRBJ2-3
CAISDGGGTSGLLDTQYF
TGTGCCATCAGTGATGGGGGGGGGACTAGCGGGCTTCTAGATACGCAGTATTTT
>few|TRBV28|-|TRBJ2-1
CASSLRYEQFF
TGTGCCAGCAGTTTACGGTATGAGCAGTTCTTC
>few|TRBV30|TRBD1|TRBJ1-5
CAWRGQGGQPQHF
TGTGCCTGGAGAGGACAGGGAGGTCAGCCCCAGCATTTT
>few|TRBV11-3|-|TRBJ2-1
CASARGGGNTLNEQFF
TGTGCCAGCGCCAGAGGGGGGGGAAATACCCTCAATGAGCAGTTCTTC
>-|TRBV27|-|TRBJ1-5
CASSLQGNQPQHF
TGTGCCAGCAGTTTGCAGGGCAATCAGCCCCAGCATTTT
>few|TRBV2|-|TRBJ1-2
CASSEALSYTF
TGTGCCAGCAGTGAAGCACTTAGCTACACCTTC
>-|TRBV11-2|-|TRBJ1-1
CASSLEAGGLSEAFF
TGTGCCAGCAGCTTAGAGGCGGGCGGTTTGTCTGAAGCTTTCTTT
>few|TRBV7-9|-|TRBJ2-5
CASGRVEGFRGETQYF
TGTGCCAGCGGCCGGGTGGAAGGCTTCAGGGGAGAGACCCAGTACTTC
>few|TRBV28|-|TRBJ2-2
CASEQPPGELFF
TGTGCCAGCGAACAGCCGCCCGGGGAGCTGTTTTTT
>few|TRBV27|TRBD2|TRBJ2-2
CASSLSPSGGYTGELFF
TGTGCCAGCAGTTTATCGCCTAGCGGGGGGTACACCGGGGAGCTGTTTTTT
>-|TRBV6-5|TRBD2|TRBJ2-1
CASSRTSGYNEQFF
TGTGCCAGCAGCAGGACTAGCGGTTACAATGAGCAGTTCTTC
>-|TRBV6-5|-|TRBJ1-2
CASSTGTRLVGYTF
TGTGCCAGCAGTACGGGGACCCGACTAGTTGGCTACACCTTC
>-|TRBV11-3|-|TRBJ2-5
CASSLMLVDRRYQETQYF
TGTGCCAGCAGCTTAATGCTGGTTGACAGGCGATACCAAGAGACCCAGTACTTC
>-|TRBV5-1|TRBD2|TRBJ2-1
CASSLGLAGVNEQFF
TGCGCCAGCAGCTTGGGACTAGCGGGGGTCAATGAGCAGTTCTTC
>few|TRBV5-1|-|TRBJ2-7
CASSLDERGSYEQYF
TGCGCCAGCAGCTTGGACGAGAGGGGGTCCTACGAGCAGTACTTC
>-|TRBV7-9|TRBD1|TRBJ1-2
CASSQGQSPNYGYTF
TGTGCCAGCAGCCAGGGACAGAGCCCTAACTATGGCTACACCTTC
>-|TRBV5-1|-|TRBJ1-4
CASSSGVQGEKLFF
TGCGCCAGCAGCTCCGGGGTCCAGGGGGAAAAACTGTTTTTT
>-|TRBV10-3|TRBD2|TRBJ2-7
CAISEYTSGAYEQYF
TGTGCCATCAGTGAATATACTAGCGGAGCCTACGAGCAGTACTTC
>few|TRBV27|-|TRBJ1-2
CASSLARGDYGYTF
TGTGCCAGCAGTTTAGCCAGGGGAGACTATGGCTACACCTTC
>few|TRBV5-1|-|TRBJ1-5
CASSADQNQPQHF
TGCGCCAGCAGCGCGGATCAGAATCAGCCCCAGCATTTT
>-|TRBV30|TRBD2|TRBJ2-7
CAWDTAGTLWTSGSYEQYF
TGTGCCTGGGACACTGCCGGGACACTTTGGACTAGCGGGAGCTACGAGCAGTACTTC
>few|TRBV19|-|TRBJ1-1
CASSPRGYTEAFF
TGTGCCAGTAGCCCCAGGGGTTACACTGAAGCTTTCTTT
>-|TRBV9|TRBD1|TRBJ2-4
CASSEQGLAKNIQYF
TGTGCCAGCAGCGAACAGGGGTTAGCCAAAAACATTCAGTACTTC
>-|TRBV18|TRBD1|TRBJ1-5
CASSPDRLQPQHF
TGTGCCAGCTCACCGGACAGGCTTCAGCCCCAGCATTTT
>few|TRBV11-3|TRBD2|TRBJ2-2
CASSFLAGNTGELFF
TGTGCCAGCAGCTTCCTAGCGGGGAACACCGGGGAGCTGTTTTTT
>few|TRBV6-1|-|TRBJ1-1
CASIGTGIRTEAFF
TGTGCCAGCATTGGAACAGGGATTAGGACTGAAGCTTTCTTT
>few|TRBV7-9|TRBD1|TRBJ2-7
CASSSQGQAYEQYF
TGTGCCAGCAGCTCCCAAGGACAGGCGTACGAGCAGTACTTC
>few|TRBV19|TRBD1|TRBJ1-1
CARRGQGNTEAFF
TGTGCCAGGCGAGGACAGGGAAACACTGAAGCTTTCTTT
>few|TRBV6-4|-|TRBJ2-7
CASSVRPNYEQYF
TGTGCCAGCAGTGTGAGGCCGAACTACGAGCAGTACTTC
>few|TRBV6-6|-|TRBJ1-5
CASSYRADSSNQPQHF
TGTGCCAGCAGTTACCGCGCGGACAGTAGCAATCAGCCCCAGCATTTT
>-|TRBV5-8|TRBD1|TRBJ1-1
CASSFTGGFGNTEAFF
TGTGCCAGCAGCTTCACAGGGGGCTTTGGGAACACTGAAGCTTTCTTT
>-|TRBV15|-|TRBJ1-1
CATSRDLYSGTEAFF
TGTGCCACCAGCAGAGATCTGTATTCGGGCACTGAAGCTTTCTTT
>few|TRBV19|TRBD1|TRBJ1-2
CASSIDPGQRYGYTF
TGTGCCAGTAGTATAGACCCGGGACAGCGCTATGGCTACACCTTC
>-|TRBV9|TRBD1|TRBJ1-2
CASSVGTGGPYGYTF
TGTGCCAGCAGCGTAGGTACAGGGGGCCCCTATGGCTACACCTTC
>few|TRBV5-8|TRBD1|TRBJ2-7
CASSLGQGHEQYF
TGTGCCAGCAGCTTGGGACAGGGCCACGAGCAGTACTTC
>-|TRBV7-9|TRBD2|TRBJ2-3
CASSRTSGGAWTDTQYF
TGTGCCAGCAGCCGGACTAGCGGGGGGGCCTGGACAGATACGCAGTATTTT
>few|TRBV4-3|TRBD1|TRBJ1-6
CASSQDYRGGSSYNSPLHF
TGCGCCAGCAGCCAAGATTACAGGGGAGGAAGCTCCTATAATTCACCCCTCCACTTT
>-|TRBV4-1|TRBD2|TRBJ2-3
CASSQDILVAGATQYF
TGCGCCAGCAGCCAAGATATATTGGTAGCGGGCGCTACGCAGTATTTT
>-|TRBV18|TRBD1|TRBJ1-1
CASSPPNRQGMNTEAFF
TGTGCCAGCTCACCACCGAACAGACAGGGTATGAACACTGAAGCTTTCTTT
>few|TRBV19|-|TRBJ2-1
CATCTSKGNEQFF
TGTGCCACGTGTACTAGCAAGGGGAATGAGCAGTTCTTC